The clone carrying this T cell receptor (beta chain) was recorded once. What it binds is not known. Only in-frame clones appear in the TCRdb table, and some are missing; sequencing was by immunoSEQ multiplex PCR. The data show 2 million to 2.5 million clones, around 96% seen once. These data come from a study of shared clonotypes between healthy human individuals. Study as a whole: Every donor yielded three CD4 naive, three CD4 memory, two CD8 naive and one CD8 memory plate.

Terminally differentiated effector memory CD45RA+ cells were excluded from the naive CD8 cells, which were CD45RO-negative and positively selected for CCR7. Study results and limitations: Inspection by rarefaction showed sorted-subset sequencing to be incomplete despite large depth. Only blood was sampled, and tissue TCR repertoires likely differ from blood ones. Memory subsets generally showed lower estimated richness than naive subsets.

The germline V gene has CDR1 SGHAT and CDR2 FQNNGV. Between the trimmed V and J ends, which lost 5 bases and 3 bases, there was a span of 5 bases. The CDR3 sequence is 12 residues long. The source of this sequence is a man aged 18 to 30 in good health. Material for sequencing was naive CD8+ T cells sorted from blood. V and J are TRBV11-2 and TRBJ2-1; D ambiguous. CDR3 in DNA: TGTGCCAGCAGCAAAGACTACAATGAGCAGTTCTTC. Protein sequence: CASSKDYNEQFF.